One sample yielded the 2 T cell receptor beta chains listed below, sequenced in a study of shared clonotypes between healthy human individuals. The repertoire was sequenced with immunoSEQ multiplex PCR; TCRdb's copy has only in-frame clones and lacks some. This repertoire shows 2 million to 2.5 million clones, approximately 93% found once; its top ten account for 0.36%. What was sequenced was naive CD4+ T cells from PBMCs. The subset here: CD45RA+ positively selected. These receptors were taken from a man aged 18 to 30 in good health. Some clones in this sample may be carry-over from other donors' samples.

The chain recombines TRBV4-2 with TRBJ2-2, with TRBD2 identical over 8 bases. With V trimmed by 0 bases and J by 5 bases, 8 bases remained unmatched. CDR1 LGHNA and CDR2 YNFKEQ come from the germline V gene. This CDR3 has 17 residues. The CDR3: CASSQELAGLGTGELFF. The CDR3 nucleotides are TGTGCCAGCAGCCAAGAATTAGCGGGATTGGGAACCGGGGAGCTGTTTTTT.

This sequence joins TRBV7-2 and TRBJ2-5, with 8 bases aligning to TRBD1. Trimming cost V 5 bases and J 3 bases; bases outside gene matches: 2. CDR3 size: 13 residues. CDR1 SGHTA and CDR2 FQGNSA come from the germline V gene. CDR3 in DNA: TGTGCCAGCAGCAAGACAGGGGAAGAGACCCAGTACTTC. Protein: CASSKTGEETQYF.